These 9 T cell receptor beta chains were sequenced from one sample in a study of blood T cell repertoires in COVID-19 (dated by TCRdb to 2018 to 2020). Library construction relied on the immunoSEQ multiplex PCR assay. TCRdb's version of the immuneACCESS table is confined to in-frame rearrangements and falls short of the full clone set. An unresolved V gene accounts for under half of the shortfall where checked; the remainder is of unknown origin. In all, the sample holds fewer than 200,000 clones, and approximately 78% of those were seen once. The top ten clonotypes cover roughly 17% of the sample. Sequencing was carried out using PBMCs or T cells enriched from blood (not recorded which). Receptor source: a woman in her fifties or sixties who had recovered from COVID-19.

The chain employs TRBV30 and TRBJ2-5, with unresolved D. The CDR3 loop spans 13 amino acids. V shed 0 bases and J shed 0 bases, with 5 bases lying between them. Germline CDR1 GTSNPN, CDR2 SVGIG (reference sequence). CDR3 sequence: CAWSVGNQETQYF. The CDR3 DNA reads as TGTGCCTGGAGTGTGGGCAACCAAGAGACCCAGTACTTC.

The CDR3 spells CAISDPSGRDTEAFF. Here the CDR3 DNA reads TGTGCCATCAGTGACCCATCAGGGCGTGACACTGAAGCTTTCTTT. The chain is built from TRBV10-3 and TRBJ1-1; possible D gene TRBD1, 5 bases. Germline CDR1 and CDR2: ENHRY and SYGVKD. This CDR3 comprises 15 residues. The ends were cut back, 3 bases at V and 3 bases at J, with 14 bases in the middle.

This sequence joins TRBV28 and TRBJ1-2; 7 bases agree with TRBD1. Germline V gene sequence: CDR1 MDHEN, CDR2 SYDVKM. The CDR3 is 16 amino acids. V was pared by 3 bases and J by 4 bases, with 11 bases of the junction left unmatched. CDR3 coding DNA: TGTGCCAGCAGTTTTTTGACAGGGTACTGGAGCTATGGCTACACCTTC. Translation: CASSFLTGYWSYGYTF.

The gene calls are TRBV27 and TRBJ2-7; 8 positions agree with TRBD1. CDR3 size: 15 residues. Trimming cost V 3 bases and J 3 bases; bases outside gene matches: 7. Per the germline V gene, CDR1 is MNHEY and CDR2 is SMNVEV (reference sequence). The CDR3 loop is CASSLEDRVGYEQYF. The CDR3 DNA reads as TGTGCCAGCAGTTTGGAGGACAGGGTAGGCTACGAGCAGTACTTC.

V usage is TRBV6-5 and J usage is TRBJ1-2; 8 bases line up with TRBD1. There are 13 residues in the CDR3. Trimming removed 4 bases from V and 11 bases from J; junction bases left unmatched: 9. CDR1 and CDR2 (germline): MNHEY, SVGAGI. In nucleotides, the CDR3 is TGTGCCAGCAGTTCTCAGGGGGCGATAGGGTACACCTTC. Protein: CASSSQGAIGYTF.

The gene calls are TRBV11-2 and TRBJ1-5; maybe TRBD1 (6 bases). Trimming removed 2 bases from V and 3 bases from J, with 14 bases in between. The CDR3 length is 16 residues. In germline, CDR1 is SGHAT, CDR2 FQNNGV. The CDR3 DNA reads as TGTGCCAGCAGCTTATATGGGGGCCAGTACAATCAGCCCCAGCATTTT. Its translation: CASSLYGGQYNQPQHF.

The CDR3 nucleotides read TGTGCCACCAGCAGGGAGACAGGGGCGGGGAGCGCTGAAGCTTTCTTT. It codes for CATSRETGAGSAEAFF. The chain employs TRBV15 and TRBJ1-1, with 8 bases matching TRBD1. Germline V gives CDR1 LNHNV, CDR2 YYDKDF (reference sequence). The CDR3 contains 16 residues. Trimming cost V 3 bases and J 6 bases; bases outside gene matches: 12.

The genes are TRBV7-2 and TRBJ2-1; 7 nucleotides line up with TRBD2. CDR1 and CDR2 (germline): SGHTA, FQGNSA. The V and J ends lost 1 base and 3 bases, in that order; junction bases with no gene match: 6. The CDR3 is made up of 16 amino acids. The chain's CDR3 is CASSLDGGGRYNEQFF. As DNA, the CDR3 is TGTGCCAGCAGCTTAGATGGGGGGGGACGCTACAATGAGCAGTTCTTC. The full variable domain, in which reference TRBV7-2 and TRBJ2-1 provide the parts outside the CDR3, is GAGVSQSPSNKVTEKGKDVELRCDPISGHTALYWYRQSLGQGLEFLIYFQGNSAPDKSGLPSDRFSAERTGGSVSTLTIQRTQQEDSAVYLCASSLDGGGRYNEQFFGPGTRLTVL.

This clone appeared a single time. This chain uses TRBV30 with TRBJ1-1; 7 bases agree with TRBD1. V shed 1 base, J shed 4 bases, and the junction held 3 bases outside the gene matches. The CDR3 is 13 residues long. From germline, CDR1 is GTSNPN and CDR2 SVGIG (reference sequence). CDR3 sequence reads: CAWSEGTATEAFF. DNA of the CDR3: TGTGCCTGGAGTGAGGGGACAGCCACTGAAGCTTTCTTT.